Given below is one TCR beta chain in context. The antigen it recognizes is unknown. Qualities for individual bases were not recorded, and no much larger clone is one base off. The data derive from a study of T cells after yellow fever vaccination (dated by TCRdb to between 2018 and 2021). In terms of the full investigation: The SMART-Seq v4 Ultra Low Input RNA kit was used to prepare libraries from fractions with low cell numbers. To follow T-cell clones before and after both primary and booster YFV17D yellow fever vaccination, bulk TCR alpha and beta repertoires underwent longitudinal sequencing. Two healthy male donors made up the cohort, one aged 18 to 29 years and the other aged 30 to 40 years. Blood was collected at multiple timepoints before and after primary and secondary immunization, and bulk PBMC replicates and cell subsets were isolated. The study at large found these results: Compared with the primary T-cell response, the secondary T-cell response was weaker but faster, peaking on day 5 rather than day 15. The study included only a couple of donors, which limits how far the findings can be generalized. After the booster, most clones that had expanded after primary vaccination were detected again (around 97% of CD4 and 88% of CD8), suggesting broad maintenance of memory. A small share of clonotypes was detected in both CD4 and CD8 compartments, with the overlap likely arising from convergent recombination. FACS-sorted repertoires could contain abundant contaminating clonotypes from the bulk population, so computational filtering was required.

From cysteine to phenylalanine, the CDR3 is 14 amino acids long. The DNA shown is the 42-base CDR3, in frame from base 1. The germline V gene gives CDR1 as SGHRS and CDR2 as YFSETQ. V was cut back by 3 bases and J by 6 bases, leaving a gap of 15 bases between them. This specimen's treatment or condition label, interpreted: live attenuated yellow fever vaccine strain. At each blood-draw timepoint, two biological replicates of bulk PBMCs were obtained. PBMCs were isolated from peripheral blood using a standard Ficoll-Paque protocol. TriZol was used to extract RNA from bulk PBMCs, CD4 and CD8 fractions, and dextramer-positive and dextramer-negative fractions. Sequencer: Illumina NovaSeq 6000. TCR cDNA was synthesized by 5'RACE template switching, which introduced a universal primer site and unique molecular identifiers. Priming for cDNA synthesis came from both the TCR alpha and TCR beta constant segments. Library amplification involved two PCR steps, and the second step added sample barcodes and sequencing adapters. Sequencing of libraries was performed on Illumina HiSeq 2500 (2x100 bp) or NovaSeq (2x150 bp). The paper's data handling went like this. MIGEC handled demultiplexing of reads and collapsing into UMI consensus sequences, while MiXCR performed V(D)J alignment. Vaccine-responding clonotypes were defined with edgeR using replicate PBMC samples, requiring FDR below 0.01 and a log2 fold change above 5 up to day 15. Each bulk clonotype received a CD4 or CD8 identity based on whether the sequenced CD4 or CD8 repertoire contained that clonotype at higher abundance. TCRdb ran its own pipeline on the public reads, namely fastp trimming at Q25 and MiXCR clone calling, and kept in-frame beta chains. Each CDR3 protein gets just one entry, which takes the most common genes and DNA from the rows behind it. TCRdb, not the original authors, processed these V and J calls. Within this sample are over 250,000 distinct CDR3 sequences, with approximately 4% of them counted one time only. The leading ten clones occupy just under 25% of the sample.

The receptor chain draws on TRBV5-1 and TRBJ1-1; TRBD1 is possibly the D segment (5 matching bases). The receptor's source is a man aged 18 to 29 who received the YFV17D yellow fever vaccine. The sequenced sample was PBMCs, obtained 5 days after the yellow fever booster vaccination. CDR3 reads: CASSSSRGRAEAFF. Here is the DNA: TGCGCCAGCAGCTCCTCTCGGGGCCGCGCTGAAGCTTTCTTT.